This is a list of T cell receptor beta chains from one sample in a study of blood T cell repertoires in COVID-19. Produced via immunoSEQ multiplex PCR; TCRdb's table is partial and in-frame only. Among around 190,000 clones listed, approximately 90% were seen once. The sequencing sample was made of peripheral blood. Receptors originate from a man aged 50-59 years with COVID-19, enrolled during active disease. The CDR3 runs from the conserved cysteine through the conserved F or W. The D gene is left open where the match is weak. A clone size is listed for some rows: how often the clone was seen (once, few, many), or a class if it is expanded.

TRBJ2-3 - TRBV7-6 TRBD2 CASSPWTSGSTDTQYF TGTGCCAGCAGCCCCTGGACTAGCGGGAGCACAGATACGCAGTATTTT
TRBJ1-2 - TRBV3-1/TRBV3-2 - CASSQGMSGYTF TGTGCCAGCAGCCAAGGCATGAGTGGCTACACCTTC
TRBJ2-6 - TRBV6-1 TRBD1 CASSESLAGGAGANVLTF TGTGCCAGCAGTGAATCTCTGGCAGGGGGAGCTGGGGCCAACGTCCTGACTTTC
TRBJ2-1 - TRBV27 TRBD1 CASSLRDPGQMGGNEQFF TGTGCCAGCAGTTTACGAGACCCGGGACAGATGGGTGGCAATGAGCAGTTCTTC
TRBJ1-4 - TRBV28 TRBD1 CASSPDPTGVRLFF TGTGCCAGCAGTCCTGACCCGACAGGGGTGAGACTGTTTTTT
TRBJ1-1 - TRBV5-6 - CASSPTWSEIGAFF TGTGCCAGCAGCCCGACATGGTCTGAGATTGGCGCTTTCTTT
TRBJ2-5 - TRBV2 TRBD2 CASSAAQGRLAGIQETQYF TGTGCCAGCAGTGCTGCGCAGGGAAGGCTAGCGGGAATCCAAGAGACCCAGTACTTC
TRBJ1-5 once TRBV18 TRBD1 CASSPDRVSQPQHF TGTGCCAGCTCACCCGACAGGGTGAGTCAGCCCCAGCATTTT
TRBJ1-4 once TRBV5-1 TRBD1 CASSLEGTGGEKLFF TGCGCCAGCAGCTTGGAAGGGACAGGGGGAGAAAAACTGTTTTTT
TRBJ1-1 - TRBV21-1 - CASSDRQDGQMNTEAFF TGTGCCAGCAGCGACAGACAGGACGGACAAATGAACACTGAAGCTTTCTTT
TRBJ2-2 - TRBV6-2/TRBV6-3 TRBD2 CASSRGGFTGELFF TGTGCCAGCAGTCGCGGGGGATTTACCGGGGAGCTGTTTTTT
TRBJ2-7 - TRBV15 - CATSSGASAYEQYF TGTGCCACCAGCAGCGGGGCTAGCGCGTACGAGCAGTACTTC
TRBJ2-7 - TRBV4-3 - CASSHIQGSYEQYF TGCGCCAGCAGTCACATCCAGGGTTCCTACGAGCAGTACTTC
TRBJ2-1 - TRBV2 TRBD2 CASATSGSYNEQFF TGTGCCAGCGCCACTAGCGGGAGCTACAATGAGCAGTTCTTC
TRBJ2-7 - TRBV6-6 TRBD1 CASSVKPGQGAREQYF TGTGCCAGCAGTGTAAAACCGGGACAGGGGGCGCGTGAGCAGTACTTC
TRBJ1-1 few TRBV2 - CASSGGNTEAFF TGTGCCAGCAGTGGAGGAAACACTGAAGCTTTCTTT
TRBJ1-2 - TRBV9 - CASTGGGDIGYTF TGTGCCAGCACCGGCGGGGGGGATATCGGCTACACCTTC